This entry describes one T cell receptor beta chain. Antigen: not known. CDR3 length equals 15 residues. The V segment lost 6 bases and the J segment 4 bases; nucleotides outside the gene matches: 6. Germline values: CDR1 MNHEY, CDR2 SVGAGI. This entry comes from a study of cytomegalovirus exposure and HLA in healthy donors. Assay used: immunoSEQ multiplex PCR; TCRdb lists only in-frame clones, some missing. Here the sample spans tens of thousands of clones, around 94% being singletons. From the approximately 120-subject validation cohort, which was separate from the roughly 630-subject first cohort, the donors were drawn. Findings and limits, study-wide: Most observed TCR sequences were rare, whereas some public TCRs were detected in many donors. The finding came from a later analysis; first-cohort TCR clusters tended to co-occur in the roughly 120 validation repertoires. It was reportedly the case that the classifier diagnosed cytomegalovirus status with high specificity and sensitivity.

The chain links TRBV6-5 to TRBJ2-3; 11 bases fit TRBD2. The sequencing input was PBMCs. The source is a woman aged 18-30 years in good health and CMV-seropositive. CDR3 amino acids: CASRLSGGAADTQYF. The CDR3 bases are TGTGCCAGCAGGCTTAGCGGGGGGGCGGCAGATACGCAGTATTTT.